The 19 T cell receptor beta chains presented below share a single source sample, sequenced in a study of T cell repertoires in cytomegalovirus infection. These TCRs' antigens remain unknown. TCRdb independently ran MiXCR on the reads; one entry per CDR3 protein. Among around 900,000 distinct CDR3 sequences, about a third were seen once, and the ten largest hold about 14%. The source was cultured CD8+ T cells from PBMCs, collected from culture after CMV antigen stimulation. These receptors were taken from a human donor in good health (CMV status not recorded). Some clones in this sample may be carry-over from other donors' samples.

This clonotype was recorded only once. The V call is TRBV10-3, the J call TRBJ1-2, with D unresolved. In germline, CDR1 is ENHRY, CDR2 SYGVKD. The CDR3 is 17 amino acids. The V gene lost 0 bases and the J gene lost 3 bases, with 17 bases spanning the gap. The CDR3 sequence is CAISESAGVYGDYGYTF. Here the CDR3 DNA reads TGTGCCATCAGTGAGTCGGCGGGCGTCTATGGCGACTATGGCTACACCTTC.

The rearrangement joins TRBV6-2 or TRBV6-3 to TRBJ2-2; D call uncertain. Germline V gene sequence: CDR1 MNHEY, CDR2 SVGEGT. The CDR3 is 12 amino acids. The V end lost 8 bases, the J end lost 6 bases, and 10 bases lay between the germline ends. The CDR3 region is CASPGFAGELFF. The CDR3 region has the DNA TGTGCCAGCCCCGGGTTCGCCGGGGAGCTGTTTTTT.

This clonotype has at least ten counts. V gene TRBV7-2 combines with J gene TRBJ2-4; 7 bases are shared with TRBD2. The CDR3 consists of 12 residues. Germline CDR1 and CDR2: SGHTA and FQGNSA. The V gene end was trimmed by 5 bases and the J gene end by 8 bases; junction bases not matched to a gene: 3. CDR3 DNA: TGTGCCAGCAGCCCCGGGGGGTACATTCAGTACTTC. Amino acids: CASSPGGYIQYF.

This clonotype appeared a few times. CDR3 DNA: TGTGCCAGCAGTTTAAAGTACGAGGTGTTCGGTATCGACTATGGCTACACCTTC. Its protein product is CASSLKYEVFGIDYGYTF. V usage is TRBV27 and J usage is TRBJ1-2, with D uncertain. Germline CDR1 MNHEY, CDR2 SMNVEV (reference sequence). Deletions cut 2 bases from V and 3 bases from J, with 22 bases between. The CDR3 loop spans 18 amino acids.

This chain uses TRBV6-5 with TRBJ2-1; 10 positions agree with TRBD2. This CDR3 spans 18 amino acids. J lost 0 bases, V lost 6 bases, and 11 bases had no gene match. CDR1 is MNHEY, CDR2 SVGAGI, per germline. The CDR3 DNA follows: TGTGCCAGCAGCAGGGAGACTAGCGGGCGAGGCTCCTACAATGAGCAGTTCTTC. Amino acid sequence: CASSRETSGRGSYNEQFF.

The chain couples TRBV27 to TRBJ1-4, with D possibly matching TRBD1 (6 bases). Germline CDR1 is MNHEY and CDR2 is SMNVEV (reference sequence). V lost 5 bases, J lost 8 bases, and 21 bases lay in between. This CDR3 spans 16 amino acids. The CDR3 sequence: CASSRLVKQGSEKLFF. In DNA, the CDR3 is TGTGCCAGCAGTCGCCTAGTAAAACAGGGTAGCGAAAAACTGTTTTTT.

The chain combines TRBV11-2 with TRBJ2-3, with 10 positions matching TRBD2. Germline values: CDR1 SGHAT, CDR2 FQNNGV. Trimming at V came to 0 bases and at J to 5 bases, leaving 8 bases not matched to a gene. The CDR3 totals 17 residues. The CDR3 DNA reads TGTGCCAGCAGCTTAGAAGCGGGGGGGCCTTGGGGAGATACGCAGTATTTT. Translation: CASSLEAGGPWGDTQYF. The full variable domain, completed using reference TRBV11-2 and TRBJ2-3, is EAGVAQSPRYKIIEKRQSVAFWCNPISGHATLYWYQQILGQGPKLLIQFQNNGVVDDSQLPKDRFSAERLKGVDSTLKIQPAKLEDSAVYLCASSLEAGGPWGDTQYFGPGTRLTVL.

The V gene is TRBV7-6, the J gene TRBJ1-5, with 8 positions matching TRBD1. Germline CDR1 and CDR2: SGHVS and FNYEAQ. Trimming cost V 5 bases and J 2 bases; bases outside gene matches: 8. The CDR3 has 16 amino acids. The CDR3 DNA follows: TGTGCCAGCAGCCCCCGGACAGGGACAGGCAATCAGCCCCAGCATTTT. Translated, it gives CASSPRTGTGNQPQHF.

J is TRBJ2-7 and V is TRBV6-2 or TRBV6-3, with D perhaps assigned TRBD1 or TRBD2 (5 bases each). CDR1 MNHEY and CDR2 SVGEGT come from the germline V gene. V dropped 0 bases and J dropped 2 bases, with 11 bases sitting between them. The CDR3 runs 15 residues. In nucleotides, the CDR3 is TGTGCCAGCAGTTACTCGAGAGGGGTGGCCTACGAGCAGTACGTC. It codes for CASSYSRGVAYEQYV.

This rearrangement joins TRBV6-5 to TRBJ1-3; D may be TRBD1 (5 bases). The CDR3 sequence is 17 residues long. The germline V gene encodes CDR1 MNHEY and CDR2 SVGAGI. Trimming removed 4 bases at V and 0 bases at J, with 16 bases between. The CDR3 here is CASSSFMGPASGNTIYF. The DNA for the CDR3 is TGTGCCAGCAGTTCCTTCATGGGACCGGCCTCTGGAAACACCATATATTTT.

CDR3 nucleotide sequence: TGTGCCAGCAGTTACTCGAAGTCACGGACCGATAGCAATCAGCCCCAGCATTTT. This codes for CASSYSKSRTDSNQPQHF. The V and J genes are TRBV6-2 or TRBV6-3 and TRBJ1-5; no clear D gene. V dropped 0 bases and J dropped 0 bases, with 15 bases sitting between them. Germline values: CDR1 MNHEY, CDR2 SVGEGT. CDR3 length equals 18 residues.

There are a few counts of this clonotype. The chain has TRBV28 and TRBJ1-1; D is ambiguous. V lost 6 bases and J 1 base, leaving 12 bases between the germline ends. This CDR3 is 14 amino acids long. In germline, CDR1 is MDHEN, CDR2 SYDVKM. The CDR3 region is CASSPLGENTEAFF. The DNA of the CDR3 is TGTGCCAGCAGCCCCTTGGGTGAGAACACTGAAGCTTTCTTT. The variable domain in full, with the rest retrieved from reference TRBV28 and TRBJ1-1, is DVKVTQSSRYLVKRTGEKVFLECVQDMDHENMFWYRQDPGLGLRLIYFSYDVKMKEKGDIPEGYSVSREKKERFSLILESASTNQTSMYLCASSPLGENTEAFFGQGTRLTVV.

J is TRBJ2-7 and V is TRBV7-6; possibly TRBD1 or TRBD2 for D (5 bases each). Germline CDR1 and CDR2: SGHVS and FNYEAQ. The V and J ends lost 5 bases and 3 bases respectively, with 23 bases between them. The CDR3 is 17 amino acids. CDR3 loop: CASSPTSGGPGFYEQYF. The CDR3 DNA reads as TGTGCCAGCAGCCCTACTAGTGGGGGTCCCGGGTTCTACGAGCAGTACTTC.

V is TRBV4-1 and J is TRBJ1-5; D might be TRBD1 (6 bases). Trimming removed 1 base from V and 6 bases from J, with 16 bases in between. The CDR3 loop spans 16 amino acids. Germline V gives CDR1 MGHRA, CDR2 YSYEKL. CDR3: CASSQVMGGFGQPQHF. The CDR3 nucleotides are TGCGCCAGCAGCCAAGTAATGGGGGGCTTCGGTCAGCCCCAGCATTTT.

A few counts support this clonotype. The V call is TRBV19, the J call TRBJ1-2; D ambiguous. Germline V gives CDR1 LNHDA, CDR2 SQIVND (reference sequence). The CDR3 covers 14 residues. V lost 3 bases to trimming and J lost 4 bases, with 12 bases between them. CDR3 bases: TGTGCCAGTAGTATCACCACTAGGTCCTATGGCTACACCTTC. It translates to CASSITTRSYGYTF. Filled out from reference TRBV19 and TRBJ1-2, the complete variable domain reads DGGITQSPKYLFRKEGQNVTLSCEQNLNHDAMYWYRQDPGQGLRLIYYSQIVNDFQKGDIAEGYSVSREKKESFPLTVTSAQKNPTAFYLCASSITTRSYGYTFGSGTRLTVV.

This clonotype was counted a few times. The J gene is TRBJ2-7, the V gene TRBV15; D might be TRBD2 (5 bases). The CDR3 extends over 12 amino acids. The V end lost 5 bases, the J end lost 7 bases, and 12 bases lay between the germline ends. From germline, CDR1 is LNHNV and CDR2 YYDKDF (reference sequence). The CDR3 DNA reads as TGTGCCACCAGCCTGCCCGGGGTTGAGCAGTACGTC. Encoded protein: CATSLPGVEQYV.

The genes are TRBV20-1 and TRBJ1-1, with no clear D. V shed 5 bases and J shed 6 bases, with 13 bases lying between them. Germline-derived CDR1 and CDR2 are DFQATT and SNEGSKA (reference sequence). The CDR3 consists of 12 residues. As DNA, the CDR3 is TGCAGTGCTTTCAACCCGCCTGCTGAAGCTTTCTTT. Translated: CSAFNPPAEAFF.

The CDR3 coding sequence is TGTGCCAGCACCACTAGCGGGGGGGCCCTCGATGAGCAGTTCTTC. This sequence encodes CASTTSGGALDEQFF. This sequence joins TRBV4-2 and TRBJ2-1; 13 positions match TRBD2. The CDR3 is made up of 15 amino acids. CDR1 and CDR2 (germline): LGHNA, YNFKEQ. Trimming at V came to 7 bases and at J to 8 bases, leaving 8 bases not matched to a gene.

This clonotype was observed at least ten times. V gene TRBV7-3 combines with J gene TRBJ2-1; TRBD1 matches at 8 bases. This CDR3 region has 15 residues. With 5 bases clipped from V and 0 bases from J, the junction kept 3 bases outside the gene matches. Germline CDR1 and CDR2: SGHTA and FQGTGA. The DNA of the CDR3 is TGTGCCAGCAGCCCAGGGGGCAACTCCTACAATGAGCAGTTCTTC. Its protein is CASSPGGNSYNEQFF.